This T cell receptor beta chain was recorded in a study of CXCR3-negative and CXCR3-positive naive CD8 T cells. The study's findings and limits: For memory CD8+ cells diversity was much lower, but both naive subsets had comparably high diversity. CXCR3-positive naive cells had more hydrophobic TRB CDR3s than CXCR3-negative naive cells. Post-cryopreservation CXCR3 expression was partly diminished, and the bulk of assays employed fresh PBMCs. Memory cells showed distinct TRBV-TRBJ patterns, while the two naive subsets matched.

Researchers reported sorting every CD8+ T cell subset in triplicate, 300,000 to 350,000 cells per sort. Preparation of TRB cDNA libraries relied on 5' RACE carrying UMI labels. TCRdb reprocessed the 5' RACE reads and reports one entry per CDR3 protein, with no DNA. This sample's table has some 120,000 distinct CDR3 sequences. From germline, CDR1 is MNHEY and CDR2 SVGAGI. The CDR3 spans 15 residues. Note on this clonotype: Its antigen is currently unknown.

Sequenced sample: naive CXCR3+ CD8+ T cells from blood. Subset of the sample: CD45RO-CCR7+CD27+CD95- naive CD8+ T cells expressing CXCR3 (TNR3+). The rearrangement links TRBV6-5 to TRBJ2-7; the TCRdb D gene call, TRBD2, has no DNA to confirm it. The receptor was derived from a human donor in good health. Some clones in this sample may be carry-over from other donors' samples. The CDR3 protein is CASSSPGLESYEQYF.